The clone carrying this T cell receptor beta chain was recorded many times. What it recognizes is unknown. The data were obtained in a study of regulatory T cells in long-lasting Graves disease. General study points: Sampling was limited to peripheral blood rather than thyroid tissue.

Through Arm-PCR of CDR3 regions and iRepertoire HTBI primers, TCR beta libraries were built. TCRdb redid the calling of the multiplex PCR reads with MiXCR, one entry per CDR3 protein. The sample yields hundreds of thousands of distinct CDR3 sequences, roughly 21% seen once. Trimming removed 0 bases at V and 6 bases at J, with 18 bases between. This CDR3 spans 16 amino acids. Germline V lookup: CDR1 DFQATT, CDR2 SNEGSKA (reference sequence). Time point specified: persistent/refractory GD, antithyroid drugs over 5 years with positive TRAb. Generation of the TCR library employed RNA extracted from PBMCs. A volume of roughly 8.4 milliliters of peripheral blood was collected in EDTA tubes.

This sequence originates from a female donor with Graves disease. The sample in question was peripheral blood mononuclear cells (PBMCs), obtained when the disease was refractory, from a patient treated with antithyroid drugs. The chain uses TRBV20-1 and TRBJ1-5, with a tentative D call TRBD1 (5 bases). DNA of the CDR3: TGCAGTGCTAGAGACCCGGTTCGAGGGGTAAGTCAGCCCCAGCATTTT. This translates into CSARDPVRGVSQPQHF.